The 13 T cell receptor beta chains listed next were all sequenced from one sample in a study of cytotoxic CD8 clonotypes in ibrutinib-treated CLL. Using immunoSEQ multiplex PCR, the repertoire was profiled, and TCRdb retains in-frame clones only, with some absent. The repertoire includes about 97,000 clones, 60% to 80% of them detected once, and about 26% sits in the top ten. Material: PBMCs, obtained after 24 months of ibrutinib treatment. The receptors were gathered from a human donor with chronic lymphocytic leukemia.

This chain links TRBV29-1 with TRBJ2-3; 7 bases match TRBD2. The CDR3 is 15 residues long. The V gene end was trimmed by 4 bases and the J gene end by 0 bases; junction bases not matched to a gene: 7. The germline V gene encodes CDR1 SQVTM and CDR2 ANQGSEA. CDR3 nucleotides: TGCAGCGTTGTCAGGCTAGCGGTTAGCACAGATACGCAGTATTTT. Translated: CSVVRLAVSTDTQYF.

At least ten counts were recorded for this clone. This chain uses TRBV5-8 with TRBJ1-4; 9 nucleotides line up with TRBD1. With 4 bases clipped from V and 7 bases from J, the junction kept 5 bases outside the gene matches. Per the germline V gene, CDR1 is SGHTS and CDR2 is YDEGEE. The CDR3 runs 14 residues. The CDR3: CASSAGQGGEKLFF. Written as DNA, the CDR3 is TGTGCCAGCAGCGCGGGACAGGGCGGTGAAAAACTGTTTTTT.

The chain employs TRBV14 and TRBJ1-4, with D maybe TRBD1 (5 bases). CDR1 and CDR2 from the germline V gene are SGHDN and FVKESK. Trimming took off 2 bases at V and 1 base at J, with 11 bases between the two ends. This CDR3 comprises 16 residues. The CDR3 bases are TGTGCCAGCAGCCAATCCCGGGACCTAACTAATGAAAAACTGTTTTTT. As protein: CASSQSRDLTNEKLFF.

Written as DNA, the CDR3 is TGTGCCACCAGCAGAAAGGACAGGGGAGTGACTGAAGCTTTCTTT. It is translated as CATSRKDRGVTEAFF. The chain joins TRBV15 to TRBJ1-1; TRBD1 agrees at 9 bases. The CDR3 covers 15 residues. CDR1 is LNHNV and CDR2 is YYDKDF in the germline V gene (reference sequence). V gave up 2 bases and J gave up 5 bases; unmatched junction bases: 6.

The V and J genes are TRBV6-5 and TRBJ1-6; D unclear. This CDR3 is 13 amino acids long. Germline CDR1 MNHEY, CDR2 SVGAGI. Trimming removed 8 bases at V and 13 bases at J, with 18 bases between. The chain's CDR3 is CASSPESQSPLHF. The DNA for the CDR3 is TGTGCCAGCTCCCCTGAGTCTCAGAGTCCCCTCCACTTT.

The chain carries TRBV19 and TRBJ1-1; possibly TRBD1 for D (5 bases). CDR1 is LNHDA, CDR2 SQIVND, per germline (reference sequence). The V end lost 5 bases, the J end lost 1 base, and 8 bases lay between the germline ends. There are 13 residues in the CDR3. The CDR3 DNA reads TGTGCCAGTAGTCAGCAGGGGAACACTGAAGCTTTCTTT. This encodes CASSQQGNTEAFF.

The chain couples TRBV6-1 to TRBJ1-1; TRBD1 matches 11 bases. In germline, CDR1 is MNHNS, CDR2 SASEGT. The CDR3 length is 15 residues. V shed 6 bases, J shed 2 bases, and the junction held 5 bases outside the gene matches. The CDR3 spells CASSPGTGGNTEAFF. CDR3 coding DNA: TGTGCCAGCAGCCCCGGGACAGGGGGAAACACTGAAGCTTTCTTT.

This chain joins TRBV14 and TRBJ2-3; possibly TRBD2 for D (6 bases). Deletions cut 0 bases from V and 7 bases from J, with 11 bases between. The CDR3 contains 14 residues. CDR1 is SGHDN, CDR2 FVKESK, per germline. CDR3 DNA sequence: TGTGCCAGCAGCCAAGATCGCGGGGCGAATACGCAGTATTTT. Its translation: CASSQDRGANTQYF.

This rearrangement joins TRBV27 to TRBJ2-2, with 10 bases identical to TRBD2. This CDR3 has 22 residues. V shed 2 bases and J 3 bases; nucleotides not matched to a gene: 21. CDR1 MNHEY and CDR2 SMNVEV come from the germline V gene (reference sequence). In nucleotides, the CDR3 is TGTGCCAGCAGTTTAGAACCCCCTGGGCTAGCGGGAGTCCTTCGTGACACCGGGGAGCTGTTTTTT. Protein: CASSLEPPGLAGVLRDTGELFF.

This chain links TRBV28 with TRBJ2-6; TRBD1 matches at 10 bases. CDR1 MDHEN and CDR2 SYDVKM come from the germline V gene. The CDR3 is made up of 17 amino acids. Trimming removed 7 bases from V and 0 bases from J; junction bases left unmatched: 6. CDR3 sequence (DNA): TGTGCCAGCACACCGGGACAGGGGTTCTCTGGGGCCAACGTCCTGACTTTC. As protein: CASTPGQGFSGANVLTF.

V usage is TRBV7-9 and J usage is TRBJ2-2, with D maybe TRBD2 (6 bases). Germline V gives CDR1 SEHNR, CDR2 FQNEAQ (reference sequence). This CDR3 has 15 amino acids. Trimming pared 1 base from V and 7 bases from J, leaving 13 bases between. The CDR3 DNA reads TGTGCCAGCAGCTTAGAGGTAGGGGAGGACGGGGAGCTGTTTTTT. Translation gives CASSLEVGEDGELFF.

At least ten counts were recorded for this clone. This chain joins TRBV11-2 and TRBJ2-2; TRBD2 matches 9 bases. The CDR3 runs to 17 residues. Germline V gives CDR1 SGHAT, CDR2 FQNNGV. The V and J ends lost 4 bases and 6 bases, in that order; junction bases with no gene match: 12. For the CDR3, the DNA is TGTGCCAGCAGCTCCTTTGGTTTAGCGGGAGTCGCCGGGGAGCTGTTTTTT. This gives the protein CASSSFGLAGVAGELFF. The variable domain in full, with the rest retrieved from reference TRBV11-2 and TRBJ2-2, is EAGVAQSPRYKIIEKRQSVAFWCNPISGHATLYWYQQILGQGPKLLIQFQNNGVVDDSQLPKDRFSAERLKGVDSTLKIQPAKLEDSAVYLCASSSFGLAGVAGELFFGEGSRLTVL.

V gene TRBV6-1 combines with J gene TRBJ1-1, with D uncertain. Germline lookup yields CDR1 MNHNS and CDR2 SASEGT. The V and J ends lost 4 bases and 1 base respectively, with 7 bases between them. The CDR3 loop spans 13 amino acids. As DNA, the CDR3 is TGTGCCAGCAGTGTCAGTGGGAACACTGAAGCTTTCTTT. Its protein product is CASSVSGNTEAFF.